These T cell receptor beta chains were read from a single sample in a study of T cells in Graves' hyperthyroidism and ophthalmopathy. TCRdb re-called the multiplex PCR reads through MiXCR, storing one row per CDR3 protein. The table shows roughly 380,000 distinct CDR3 sequences, with around 14% occurring only once. The material sequenced was blood. The source of these receptors is an older woman with Graves' hyperthyroidism. Each CDR3 is given with its conserved first and last residue. D genes are given only for firm matches. The size of a clone is reported for some rows only, either as once, few or many, or as a class for expanded clones.

V gene: TRBV9; clone size: many; D gene: .; J gene: TRBJ2-2; CDR3 DNA: TGTGCCAGCAGCCCTCACACCGGGGAGCTGTTTTTT; CDR3 protein: CASSPHTGELFF
V gene: TRBV28; clone size: .; D gene: .; J gene: TRBJ1-1; CDR3 DNA: TGTGCCAGCAGTACCGGACGGTCCAACACTGAAGCTTTCTTT; CDR3 protein: CASSTGRSNTEAFF
V gene: TRBV7-9; clone size: many; D gene: .; J gene: TRBJ2-4; CDR3 DNA: TGTGCCAGCAGCCGATCAGGCGGCAGGGGTAACATTCAGTACTTC; CDR3 protein: CASSRSGGRGNIQYF
V gene: TRBV5-5; clone size: many; D gene: TRBD1; J gene: TRBJ2-7; CDR3 DNA: TGTGCCAGCAGCTTGGAGTACAGGGGGCCCACTGGGCTCTACGAGCAGTACTTC; CDR3 protein: CASSLEYRGPTGLYEQYF
V gene: TRBV6-5; clone size: .; D gene: TRBD2; J gene: TRBJ2-3; CDR3 DNA: TGTGCCAGCAGTTACTCTAGCGGGAGGGCCCCGTCCACAGATACGCAGTATTTT; CDR3 protein: CASSYSSGRAPSTDTQYF
V gene: TRBV2; clone size: .; D gene: .; J gene: TRBJ2-2; CDR3 DNA: TGTGCCAGCCAAAGGACCGGGGAGCTGTTTTTT; CDR3 protein: CASQRTGELFF
V gene: TRBV7-8; clone size: .; D gene: .; J gene: TRBJ1-5; CDR3 DNA: TGTGCCAGCAGCTTAGTCACGGCTAGCAATCAGCCCCAGCATTTT; CDR3 protein: CASSLVTASNQPQHF
V gene: TRBV2; clone size: many; D gene: TRBD1; J gene: TRBJ2-5; CDR3 DNA: TGTGCCAGCAGAGCCGAGACAGGGCGGCAGACCCAGTACTTC; CDR3 protein: CASRAETGRQTQYF
V gene: TRBV6-1; clone size: .; D gene: .; J gene: TRBJ1-2; CDR3 DNA: TGTGCCAGCACCCTCGAGGCCCGGTATAACTATGGCTACACCTTC; CDR3 protein: CASTLEARYNYGYTF
V gene: TRBV29-1; clone size: .; D gene: .; J gene: TRBJ2-5; CDR3 DNA: TGCAGCGTTGAAGCATCCGGGGAGACCCAGTACTTC; CDR3 protein: CSVEASGETQYF
V gene: TRBV11-2; clone size: .; D gene: TRBD2; J gene: TRBJ2-7; CDR3 DNA: TGTGCCAGCAGCTTAGGGACTAGCGGGAAACCCCTAGCCTACGAGCAGTACTTC; CDR3 protein: CASSLGTSGKPLAYEQYF
V gene: TRBV28; clone size: many; D gene: TRBD2; J gene: TRBJ2-7; CDR3 DNA: TGTGCCAGCAGCTCCCCAGGACTAGCGGGTTCCTACGAGCAGTACTTC; CDR3 protein: CASSSPGLAGSYEQYF
V gene: TRBV28; clone size: many; D gene: .; J gene: TRBJ1-1; CDR3 DNA: TGTGCCAGCAGTTTACCCAACACTGAAGCTTTCTTT; CDR3 protein: CASSLPNTEAFF
V gene: TRBV30; clone size: few; D gene: .; J gene: TRBJ2-1; CDR3 DNA: TGTGCCTGGGGTTTGGCGGATAGCTCCTACAATGAGCAGTTCTTC; CDR3 protein: CAWGLADSSYNEQFF
V gene: TRBV7-2; clone size: few; D gene: .; J gene: TRBJ2-1; CDR3 DNA: TGTGCCAGCACCTCCGGGGTAGCGCTCTACAATGAGCAGTTCTTC; CDR3 protein: CASTSGVALYNEQFF
V gene: TRBV10-3; clone size: few; D gene: .; J gene: TRBJ2-5; CDR3 DNA: TGTGCCATCAGTACCCAAGCGGACCAAGAGACCCAGTACTTC; CDR3 protein: CAISTQADQETQYF
V gene: TRBV28; clone size: many; D gene: .; J gene: TRBJ2-7; CDR3 DNA: TGTGCCAGCAGTACCGGACAGTACTACGAGCAGTACTTC; CDR3 protein: CASSTGQYYEQYF
V gene: TRBV7-6; clone size: many; D gene: TRBD2; J gene: TRBJ2-1; CDR3 DNA: TGTGCCAGCAGCTTAGGGCGGGAGGGCTACAATGAGCAGTTCTTC; CDR3 protein: CASSLGREGYNEQFF
V gene: TRBV20-1; clone size: .; D gene: TRBD2; J gene: TRBJ2-7; CDR3 DNA: TGCAGTGCTACTCGGACTAGCGGGTCCATAGAGCAGTACTTC; CDR3 protein: CSATRTSGSIEQYF
V gene: TRBV7-9; clone size: many; D gene: TRBD2; J gene: TRBJ2-2; CDR3 DNA: TGTGCCAGCAGCTTTGCTAGCGGTAACACCGGGGAGCTGTTTTTT; CDR3 protein: CASSFASGNTGELFF
V gene: TRBV12-3/TRBV12-4; clone size: .; D gene: TRBD2; J gene: TRBJ2-1; CDR3 DNA: TGTGCCAGCAGGCCCGGACTAGCGGGAGATTTTGAGCAGTTCTTC; CDR3 protein: CASRPGLAGDFEQFF
V gene: TRBV19; clone size: few; D gene: .; J gene: TRBJ1-4; CDR3 DNA: TGTGCCAGTAACAGGGTGGGCACTAATGAAAAACTGTTTTTT; CDR3 protein: CASNRVGTNEKLFF
V gene: TRBV2; clone size: many; D gene: .; J gene: TRBJ2-1; CDR3 DNA: TGTGCCAGCAGTGGGCAGAACTCCTACAATGAGCAGTTCTTC; CDR3 protein: CASSGQNSYNEQFF
V gene: TRBV6-1; clone size: many; D gene: TRBD2; J gene: TRBJ2-1; CDR3 DNA: TGTGCCAGCAGACCAGGGGGGTGGGGCGGGAGGGCCGTATACAATGAGCAGTTCTTC; CDR3 protein: CASRPGGWGGRAVYNEQFF
V gene: TRBV20-1; clone size: few; D gene: TRBD2; J gene: TRBJ2-3; CDR3 DNA: TGCAGTGCTATAAACGGCGGGAGTAGCACAGATACGCAGTATTTT; CDR3 protein: CSAINGGSSTDTQYF
V gene: TRBV5-1; clone size: .; D gene: TRBD2; J gene: TRBJ2-7; CDR3 DNA: TGCGCCAGCAGCTTGGCGGGACTAGCGGGAGGCCGCTCCTACGAGCAGTACTTC; CDR3 protein: CASSLAGLAGGRSYEQYF
V gene: TRBV12-5; clone size: .; D gene: .; J gene: TRBJ1-5; CDR3 DNA: TGTGCTAGTGGTTGGGACATCAATCAGCCCCAGCATTTT; CDR3 protein: CASGWDINQPQHF
V gene: TRBV9; clone size: .; D gene: .; J gene: TRBJ1-1; CDR3 DNA: TGTGCCAGCAGCGTAGCTACGGGGGGCGAAGCTTTCTTT; CDR3 protein: CASSVATGGEAFF
V gene: TRBV11-2; clone size: .; D gene: .; J gene: TRBJ1-4; CDR3 DNA: TGTGCCACCCGGGTGGGAGAAAAACTGTTTTTT; CDR3 protein: CATRVGEKLFF
V gene: TRBV2; clone size: many; D gene: TRBD2; J gene: TRBJ2-5; CDR3 DNA: TGTGCCAGCAGTGAAGGACTAGCGGCAACTACCCAAGAGACCCAGTACTTC; CDR3 protein: CASSEGLAATTQETQYF
V gene: TRBV10-3; clone size: .; D gene: .; J gene: TRBJ2-3; CDR3 DNA: TGTGCCATCAGTGAGTCGAGAGGGGGCACAGATACGCAGTATTTT; CDR3 protein: CAISESRGGTDTQYF
V gene: TRBV9; clone size: many; D gene: TRBD2; J gene: TRBJ2-1; CDR3 DNA: TGTGCCAGCAGCCCTAGGACTAGCGGGTTCAATGAGCAGTTCTTC; CDR3 protein: CASSPRTSGFNEQFF
V gene: TRBV12-3/TRBV12-4; clone size: .; D gene: TRBD2; J gene: TRBJ2-5; CDR3 DNA: TGTGCCAGCAGTTACGGACTAGCGGGAGGGCGACAGACCCAGTACTTC; CDR3 protein: CASSYGLAGGRQTQYF